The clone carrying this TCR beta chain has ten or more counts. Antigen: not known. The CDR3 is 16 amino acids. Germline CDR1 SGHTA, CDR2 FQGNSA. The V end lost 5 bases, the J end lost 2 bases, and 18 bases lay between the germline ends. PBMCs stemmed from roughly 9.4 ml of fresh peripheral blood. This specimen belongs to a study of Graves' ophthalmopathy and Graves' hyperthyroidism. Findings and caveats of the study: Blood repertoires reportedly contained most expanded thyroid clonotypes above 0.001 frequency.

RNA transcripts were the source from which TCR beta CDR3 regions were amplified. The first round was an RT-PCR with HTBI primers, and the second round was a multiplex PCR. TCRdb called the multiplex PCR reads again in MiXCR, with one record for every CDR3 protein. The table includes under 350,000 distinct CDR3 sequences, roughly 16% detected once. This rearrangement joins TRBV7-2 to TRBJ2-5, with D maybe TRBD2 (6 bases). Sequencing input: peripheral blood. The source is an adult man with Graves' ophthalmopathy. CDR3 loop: CASSLGVGGYQETQYF. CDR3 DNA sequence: TGTGCCAGCAGCCTCGGTGTGGGGGGATATCAAGAGACCCAGTACTTC.